This is a list of T cell receptor beta chains from one sample in a study of T cell responses to AZD1222 COVID-19 vaccine. Assay: immunoSEQ multiplex PCR; the TCRdb copy retains only in-frame clones and omits some. The sample lists around 100,000 clones; 90% were seen once. Sequenced material: peripheral blood, taken on day 0 of AZD1222 vaccination. The receptor source for this set is an adult in good health. Both conserved end residues are part of each CDR3. The D gene is left open where the match is weak. Where a row states a size, it is once, few, many or the class of an expanded clone; other rows omit it.

v_call,d_call,clone_size,j_call,cdr3_aa,cdr3_nt
TRBV6-1,-,-,TRBJ1-2,CATLDRGEGGYTF,TGTGCCACCCTGGACCGAGGGGAGGGAGGCTACACCTTC
TRBV7-6,TRBD1,-,TRBJ2-2,CASSAGTGGIGELFF,TGTGCCAGCAGCGCCGGGACAGGGGGGATCGGGGAGCTGTTTTTT
TRBV29-1,TRBD2,-,TRBJ2-5,CSVVPSGGLSETQYF,TGCAGCGTTGTTCCTAGCGGGGGGCTCAGCGAGACCCAGTACTTC
TRBV5-1,TRBD2,-,TRBJ2-5,CASSLEGYSGGAKNQETQYF,TGCGCCAGCAGCTTGGAGGGCTATAGCGGGGGGGCCAAGAACCAAGAGACCCAGTACTTC
TRBV2,-,once,TRBJ2-3,CASSVPRGTQYF,TGTGCCAGCAGTGTCCCGCGCGGTACGCAGTATTTT
TRBV6-5,TRBD2,-,TRBJ2-5,CASRGAGQETQYF,TGTGCCAGCAGGGGAGCGGGGCAAGAGACCCAGTACTTC
TRBV7-2,-,few,TRBJ2-1,CASSSEVGGQFF,TGTGCCAGCAGCTCCGAGGTAGGTGGTCAGTTCTTC
TRBV6-5,TRBD1,-,TRBJ2-2,CASTPGQGRNGELFF,TGTGCCAGCACCCCCGGACAGGGGAGGAACGGGGAGCTGTTTTTT
TRBV7-9,TRBD1,-,TRBJ1-2,CASSLGQGTFYGYTF,TGTGCCAGCAGCTTAGGACAGGGAACTTTCTATGGCTACACCTTC
TRBV6-1,-,-,TRBJ2-7,CASSEGSAESYEQYF,TGTGCCAGCAGTGAAGGCTCCGCGGAGTCCTACGAGCAGTACTTC
TRBV5-6,TRBD1,-,TRBJ1-2,CASSILQGRGVYGYTF,TGTGCCAGCAGCATACTACAGGGGCGAGGAGTCTATGGCTACACCTTC
TRBV5-6,TRBD1,-,TRBJ1-3,CASSFRGPGNTIYF,TGTGCCAGCAGCTTCAGGGGGCCAGGAAACACCATATATTTT
TRBV5-1,TRBD1,-,TRBJ1-2,CASSWGLTGFYGYTF,TGCGCCAGCAGCTGGGGCCTGACAGGGTTTTATGGCTACACCTTC
TRBV29-1,-,-,TRBJ2-5,CSAARGTQETQYF,TGCAGCGCCGCCCGGGGGACCCAAGAGACCCAGTACTTC
TRBV7-8,-,-,TRBJ2-2,CASSLVPAGPTNTGELFF,TGTGCCAGCAGCTTAGTTCCGGCAGGGCCCACGAACACCGGGGAGCTGTTTTTT
TRBV7-9,-,-,TRBJ1-1,CASSAPKRGMNTEAFF,TGTGCCAGCAGTGCCCCGAAGAGGGGCATGAACACTGAAGCTTTCTTT
TRBV5-1,TRBD1,-,TRBJ2-3,CASSLEGQGRTDTQYF,TGCGCCAGCAGCTTGGAGGGACAGGGGCGCACAGATACGCAGTATTTT
TRBV5-6,-,-,TRBJ1-3,CASSLTGAGNTIYF,TGTGCCAGCAGCTTGACGGGGGCTGGAAACACCATATATTTT
TRBV11-1,TRBD1,-,TRBJ2-1,CASSPRDRGRNEQFF,TGTGCCAGCAGCCCCCGGGACAGGGGGCGAAATGAGCAGTTCTTC
TRBV6-1,-,-,TRBJ1-2,CASSERNRVWGYTF,TGTGCCAGCAGTGAAAGAAACCGGGTGTGGGGCTACACCTTC
TRBV18,-,-,TRBJ1-6,CASSPAAHYNSPLHF,TGTGCCAGCTCACCGGCAGCCCACTATAATTCACCCCTCCACTTT
TRBV14,TRBD1,-,TRBJ2-7,CASSQAAYRGIYEQYF,TGTGCCAGCAGCCAAGCGGCTTACAGGGGGATCTACGAGCAGTACTTC
TRBV6-5,-,-,TRBJ2-7,CASSFWAGREQYF,TGTGCCAGCAGTTTCTGGGCCGGTCGCGAGCAGTACTTC
TRBV28,TRBD2,-,TRBJ2-3,CASSSYSGGGSDTQYF,TGTGCCAGCAGTTCGTATAGCGGGGGTGGTTCAGATACGCAGTATTTT
TRBV3-1/TRBV3-2,-,-,TRBJ1-2,CASSPLRRGRHYGYTF,TGTGCCAGCAGCCCACTAAGGCGGGGTAGGCACTATGGCTACACCTTC
TRBV6-5,TRBD1,-,TRBJ1-1,CASSYAQGATEAFF,TGTGCCAGCAGTTACGCACAGGGGGCCACTGAAGCTTTCTTT
TRBV6-5,TRBD1,-,TRBJ1-2,CASSYSQGGYGYTF,TGTGCCAGCAGTTACTCTCAGGGGGGCTATGGCTACACCTTC
TRBV12-3/TRBV12-4,-,-,TRBJ1-1,CASSPDTEAFF,TGTGCCAGCAGTCCCGACACTGAAGCTTTCTTT
TRBV4-1,-,-,TRBJ2-7,CASSQHTGYEQYF,TGCGCCAGCAGCCAACATACAGGGTACGAGCAGTACTTC
TRBV3-1/TRBV3-2,-,-,TRBJ1-1,CASSQEAGRNTEAFF,TGTGCCAGCAGCCAAGAGGCGGGCCGGAACACTGAAGCTTTCTTT
TRBV5-1,TRBD1,-,TRBJ2-7,CASSLTGGQGENEQYF,TGCGCCAGCAGCTTGACGGGTGGACAGGGGGAAAATGAGCAGTACTTC
TRBV21-1,-,-,TRBJ1-1,CASSNSMGTGGNTEAFF,TGTGCCAGCAGCAATTCCATGGGGACAGGTGGGAACACTGAAGCTTTCTTT
TRBV2,-,-,TRBJ1-5,CASSQGIISNQPQHF,TGTGCCAGCAGTCAGGGGATCATTAGCAATCAGCCCCAGCATTTT
TRBV9,-,-,TRBJ1-3,CASSVLTDGNTIYF,TGTGCCAGCAGCGTACTAACCGACGGAAACACCATATATTTT
TRBV7-6,-,-,TRBJ1-6,CASSFDRDNSPLHF,TGTGCCAGCAGCTTCGACCGGGATAATTCACCCCTCCACTTT
TRBV13,TRBD1,-,TRBJ1-2,CASSSRGSYGYTF,TGTGCCAGCAGCTCCAGGGGGTCCTATGGCTACACCTTC
TRBV7-6,-,once,TRBJ2-2,CASSLGSSQNTGELFF,TGTGCCAGCAGCTTAGGTTCTAGCCAGAACACCGGGGAGCTGTTTTTT